This TCR beta chain stems from a study of metastatic and nonmetastatic thyroid tumors. Across the study: Repertoire data that came from the blood and tumor or nodule tissue of malignant and benign thyroid patients were compared.

TCRdb recomputed clones from the PCR reads via MiXCR. The table includes around 30,000 clones, 20% to 25% detected once. Between the trimmed V and J ends, which lost 0 bases and 4 bases, there was a span of 12 bases. Germline V lookup: CDR1 SGHRS, CDR2 YFSETQ. The length of the CDR3 is 15 residues. All patients reached thyroid surgery having received no treatment beforehand. This clone was detected many times. The chain combines TRBV5-1 with TRBJ2-3; TRBD1 or TRBD2 may be the D gene (6 bases each). The sample was tumor tissue. The clonotype was recovered from a male donor with papillary thyroid cancer or a benign thyroid nodule (not recorded which). Some clones in this sample may be carry-over from other donors' samples. This chain's CDR3 is CASSLAGGFADTQYF. DNA for the CDR3: TGCGCCAGCAGCTTGGCCGGGGGCTTCGCAGATACGCAGTATTTT.